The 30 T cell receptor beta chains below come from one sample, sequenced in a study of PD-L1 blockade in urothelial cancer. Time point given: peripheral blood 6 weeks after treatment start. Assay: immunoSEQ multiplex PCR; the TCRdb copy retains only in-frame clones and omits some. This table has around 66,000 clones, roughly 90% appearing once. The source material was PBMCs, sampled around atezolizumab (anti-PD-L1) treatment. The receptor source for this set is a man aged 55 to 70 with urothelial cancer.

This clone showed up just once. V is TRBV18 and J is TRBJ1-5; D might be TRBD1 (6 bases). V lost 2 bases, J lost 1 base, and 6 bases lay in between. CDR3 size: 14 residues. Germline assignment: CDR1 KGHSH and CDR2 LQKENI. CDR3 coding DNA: TGTGCCAGCTCACCAGGACAGAGCAATCAGCCCCAGCATTTT. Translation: CASSPGQSNQPQHF.

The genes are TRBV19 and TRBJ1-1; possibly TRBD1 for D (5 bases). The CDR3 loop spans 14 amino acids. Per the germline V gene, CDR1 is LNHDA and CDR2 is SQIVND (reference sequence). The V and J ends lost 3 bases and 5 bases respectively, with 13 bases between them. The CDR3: CASSMVWGETEAFF. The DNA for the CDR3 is TGTGCCAGTAGTATGGTCTGGGGGGAGACTGAAGCTTTCTTT.

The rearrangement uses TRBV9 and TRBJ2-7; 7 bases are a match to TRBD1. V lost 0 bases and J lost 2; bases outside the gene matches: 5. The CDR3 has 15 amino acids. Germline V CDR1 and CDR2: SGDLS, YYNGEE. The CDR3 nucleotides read TGTGCCAGCAGCGTAGCACCCGGACAGGCCTACGAGCAGTACTTC. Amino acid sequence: CASSVAPGQAYEQYF.

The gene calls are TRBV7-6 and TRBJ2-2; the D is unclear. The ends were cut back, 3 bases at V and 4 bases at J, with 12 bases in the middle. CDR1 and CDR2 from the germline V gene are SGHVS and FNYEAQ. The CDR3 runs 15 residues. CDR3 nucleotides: TGTGCCAGCAGCTTGTTAGCAGTTAGCACCGGGGAGCTGTTTTTT. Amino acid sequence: CASSLLAVSTGELFF.

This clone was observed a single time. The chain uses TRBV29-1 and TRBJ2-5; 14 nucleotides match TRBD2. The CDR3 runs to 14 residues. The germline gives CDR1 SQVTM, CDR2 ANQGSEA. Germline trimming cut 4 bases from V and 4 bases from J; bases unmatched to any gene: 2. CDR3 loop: CSVGLAGGPETQYF. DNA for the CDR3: TGCAGCGTTGGACTAGCGGGAGGGCCAGAGACCCAGTACTTC.

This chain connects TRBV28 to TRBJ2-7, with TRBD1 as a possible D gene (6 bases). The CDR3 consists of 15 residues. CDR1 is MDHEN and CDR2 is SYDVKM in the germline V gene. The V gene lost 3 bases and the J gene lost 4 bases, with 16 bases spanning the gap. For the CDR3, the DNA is TGTGCCAGCAGTTTTTCTTGGGGGCATACTTACGAGCAGTACTTC. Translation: CASSFSWGHTYEQYF.

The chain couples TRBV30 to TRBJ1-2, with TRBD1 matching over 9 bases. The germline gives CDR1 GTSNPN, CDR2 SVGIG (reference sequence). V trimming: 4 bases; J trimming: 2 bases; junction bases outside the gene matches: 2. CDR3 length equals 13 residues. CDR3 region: CAWMDRGNYGYTF. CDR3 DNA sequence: TGTGCCTGGATGGACAGGGGAAACTATGGCTACACCTTC.

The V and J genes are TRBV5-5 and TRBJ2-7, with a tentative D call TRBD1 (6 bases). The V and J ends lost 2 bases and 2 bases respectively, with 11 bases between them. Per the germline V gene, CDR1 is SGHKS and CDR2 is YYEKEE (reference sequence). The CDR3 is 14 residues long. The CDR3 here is CASSFPGATYEQYF. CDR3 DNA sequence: TGTGCCAGCAGCTTTCCAGGGGCAACCTACGAGCAGTACTTC.

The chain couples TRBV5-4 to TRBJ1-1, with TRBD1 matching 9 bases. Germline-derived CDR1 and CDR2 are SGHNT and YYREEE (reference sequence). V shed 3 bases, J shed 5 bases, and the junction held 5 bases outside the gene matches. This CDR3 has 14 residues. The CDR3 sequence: CASSSGQGWTEAFF. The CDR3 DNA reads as TGTGCCAGCAGCTCGGGACAGGGCTGGACTGAAGCTTTCTTT. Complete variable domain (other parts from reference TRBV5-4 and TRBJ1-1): ETGVTQSPTHLIKTRGQQVTLRCSSQSGHNTVSWYQQALGQGPQFIFQYYREEENGRGNFPPRFSGLQFPNYSSELNVNALELDDSALYLCASSSGQGWTEAFFGQGTRLTVV.

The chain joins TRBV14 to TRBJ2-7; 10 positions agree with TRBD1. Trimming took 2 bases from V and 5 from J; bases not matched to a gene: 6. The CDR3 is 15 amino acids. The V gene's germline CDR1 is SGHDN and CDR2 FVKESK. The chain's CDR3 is CASSQPGQGFNEQYF. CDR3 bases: TGTGCCAGCAGCCAACCGGGACAGGGGTTCAACGAGCAGTACTTC.

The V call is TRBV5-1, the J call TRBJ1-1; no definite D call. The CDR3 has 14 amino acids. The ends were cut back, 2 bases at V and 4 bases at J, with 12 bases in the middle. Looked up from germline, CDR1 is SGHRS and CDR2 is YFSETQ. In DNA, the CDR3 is TGCGCCAGCAGCTTTGACGTTAGCGGCACTGAAGCTTTCTTT. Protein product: CASSFDVSGTEAFF.

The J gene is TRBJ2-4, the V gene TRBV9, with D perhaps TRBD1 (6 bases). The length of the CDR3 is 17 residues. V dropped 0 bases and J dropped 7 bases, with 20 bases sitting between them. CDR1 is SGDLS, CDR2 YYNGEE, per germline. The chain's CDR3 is CASSVGDIRIPLNIQYF. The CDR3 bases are TGTGCCAGCAGCGTAGGGGACATTCGGATCCCTTTGAACATTCAGTACTTC.

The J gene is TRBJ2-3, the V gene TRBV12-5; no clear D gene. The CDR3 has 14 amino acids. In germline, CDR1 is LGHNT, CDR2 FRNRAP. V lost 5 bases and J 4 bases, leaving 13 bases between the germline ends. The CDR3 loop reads CASGGALFSDTQYF. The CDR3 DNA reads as TGTGCTAGTGGTGGAGCCCTATTCTCAGATACGCAGTATTTT.

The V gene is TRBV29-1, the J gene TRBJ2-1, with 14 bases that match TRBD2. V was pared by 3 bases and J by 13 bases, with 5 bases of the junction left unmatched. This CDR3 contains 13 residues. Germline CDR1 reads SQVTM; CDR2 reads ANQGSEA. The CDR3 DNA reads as TGCAGCGTTGAGGGACTAGCGGGAGAAGACCAGTTCTTC. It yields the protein CSVEGLAGEDQFF.

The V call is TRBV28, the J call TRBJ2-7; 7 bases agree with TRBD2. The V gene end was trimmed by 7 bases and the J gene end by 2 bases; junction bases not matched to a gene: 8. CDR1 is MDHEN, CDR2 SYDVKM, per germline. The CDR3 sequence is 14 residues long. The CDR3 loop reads CASIGGSYTYEQYF. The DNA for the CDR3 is TGTGCCAGCATTGGCGGGAGTTACACCTACGAGCAGTACTTC.

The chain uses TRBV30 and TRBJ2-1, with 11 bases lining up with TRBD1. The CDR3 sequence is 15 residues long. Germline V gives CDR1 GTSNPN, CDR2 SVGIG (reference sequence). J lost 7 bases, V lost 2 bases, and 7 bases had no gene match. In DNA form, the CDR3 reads TGTGCCTGGAGTTTCGGGACAGGGGGTTTTAATGAGCAGTTCTTC. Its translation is CAWSFGTGGFNEQFF. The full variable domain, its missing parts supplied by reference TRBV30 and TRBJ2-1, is SQTIHQWPATLVQPVGSPLSLECTVEGTSNPNLYWYRQAAGRGLQLLFYSVGIGQISSEVPQNLSASRPQDRQFILSSKKLLLSDSGFYLCAWSFGTGGFNEQFFGPGTRLTVL.

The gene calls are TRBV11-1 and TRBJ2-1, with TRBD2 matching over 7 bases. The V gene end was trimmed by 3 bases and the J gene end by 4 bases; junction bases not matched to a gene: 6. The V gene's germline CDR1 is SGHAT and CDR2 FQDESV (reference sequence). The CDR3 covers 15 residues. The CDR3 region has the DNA TGTGCCAGCAGCTTTGGCCTAGCGGAGTACAATGAGCAGTTCTTC. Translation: CASSFGLAEYNEQFF.

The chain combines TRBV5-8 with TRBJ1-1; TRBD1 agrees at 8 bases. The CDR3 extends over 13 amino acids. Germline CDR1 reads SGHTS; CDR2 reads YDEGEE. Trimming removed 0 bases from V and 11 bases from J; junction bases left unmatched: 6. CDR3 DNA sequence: TGTGCCAGCAGCTTGGCCAGGGGGCGAGGTGCTTTCTTT. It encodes CASSLARGRGAFF. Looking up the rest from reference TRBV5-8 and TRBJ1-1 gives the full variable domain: EAGVTQSPTHLIKTRGQQATLRCSPISGHTSVYWYQQALGLGLQFLLWYDEGEERNRGNFPPRFSGRQFPNYSSELNVNALELEDSALYLCASSLARGRGAFFGQGTRLTVV.

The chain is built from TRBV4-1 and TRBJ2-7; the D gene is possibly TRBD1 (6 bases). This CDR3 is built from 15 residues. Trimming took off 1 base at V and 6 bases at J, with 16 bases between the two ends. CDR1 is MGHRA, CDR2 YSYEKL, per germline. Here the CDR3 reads CASSQVVNRAVEQYF. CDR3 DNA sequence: TGCGCCAGCAGCCAAGTAGTGAACAGGGCGGTCGAGCAGTACTTC.

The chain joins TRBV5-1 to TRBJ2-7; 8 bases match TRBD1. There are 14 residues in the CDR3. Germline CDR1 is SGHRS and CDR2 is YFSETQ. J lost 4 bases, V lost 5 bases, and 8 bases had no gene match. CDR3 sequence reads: CASRPGTGNYEQYF. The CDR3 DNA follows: TGCGCCAGCAGACCCGGGACAGGAAATTACGAGCAGTACTTC.

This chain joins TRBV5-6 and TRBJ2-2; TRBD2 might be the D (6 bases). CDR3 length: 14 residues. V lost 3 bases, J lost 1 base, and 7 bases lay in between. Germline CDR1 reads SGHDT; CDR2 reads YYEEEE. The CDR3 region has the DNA TGTGCCAGCAGCTGGGGGGTGAACACCGGGGAGCTGTTTTTT. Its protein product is CASSWGVNTGELFF.

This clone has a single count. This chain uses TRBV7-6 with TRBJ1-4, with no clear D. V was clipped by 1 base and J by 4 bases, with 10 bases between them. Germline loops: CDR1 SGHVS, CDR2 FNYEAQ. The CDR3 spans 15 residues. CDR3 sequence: CASSLGARLNEKLFF. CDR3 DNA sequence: TGTGCCAGCAGCTTAGGGGCCAGGCTTAATGAAAAACTGTTTTTT.

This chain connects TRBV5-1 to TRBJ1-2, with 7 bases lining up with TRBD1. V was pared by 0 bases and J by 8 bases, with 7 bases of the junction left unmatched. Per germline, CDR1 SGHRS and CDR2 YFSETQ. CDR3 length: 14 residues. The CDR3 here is CASSLAGGAGGYTF. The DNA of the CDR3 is TGCGCCAGCAGCTTGGCAGGGGGAGCTGGGGGCTACACCTTC.

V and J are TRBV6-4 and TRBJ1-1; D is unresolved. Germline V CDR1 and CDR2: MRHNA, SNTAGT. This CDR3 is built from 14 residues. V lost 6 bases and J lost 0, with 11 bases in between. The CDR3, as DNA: TGTGCCAGCAGGAGGGAGAGTCTGAACACTGAAGCTTTCTTT. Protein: CASRRESLNTEAFF.

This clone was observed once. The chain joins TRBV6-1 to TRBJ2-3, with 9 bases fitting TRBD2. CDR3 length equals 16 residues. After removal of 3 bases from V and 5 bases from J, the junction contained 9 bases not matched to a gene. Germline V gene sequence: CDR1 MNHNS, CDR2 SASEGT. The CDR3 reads CASSDPLAGLGDTQYF. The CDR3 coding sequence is TGTGCCAGCAGTGACCCTCTAGCGGGACTTGGAGATACGCAGTATTTT.

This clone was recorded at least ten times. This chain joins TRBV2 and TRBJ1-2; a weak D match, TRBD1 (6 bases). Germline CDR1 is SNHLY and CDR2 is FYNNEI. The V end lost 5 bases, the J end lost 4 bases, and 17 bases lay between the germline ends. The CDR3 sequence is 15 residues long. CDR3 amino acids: CASSFGTPGGYGYTF. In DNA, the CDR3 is TGTGCCAGCAGTTTCGGGACACCTGGGGGCTATGGCTACACCTTC.

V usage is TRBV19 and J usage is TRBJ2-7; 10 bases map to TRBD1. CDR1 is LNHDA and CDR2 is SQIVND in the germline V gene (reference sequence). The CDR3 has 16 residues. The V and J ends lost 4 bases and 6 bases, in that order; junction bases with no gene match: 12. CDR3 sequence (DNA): TGTGCCAGTAGTACAGACAGGGGGCATACCGTCATCGAGCAGTACTTC. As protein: CASSTDRGHTVIEQYF.

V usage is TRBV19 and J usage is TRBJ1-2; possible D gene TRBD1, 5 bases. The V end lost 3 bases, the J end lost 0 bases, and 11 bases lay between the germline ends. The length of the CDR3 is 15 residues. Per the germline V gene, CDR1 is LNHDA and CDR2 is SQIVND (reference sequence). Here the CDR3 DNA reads TGTGCCAGTAGTATTACCCGACAGACTAACTATGGCTACACCTTC. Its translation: CASSITRQTNYGYTF.

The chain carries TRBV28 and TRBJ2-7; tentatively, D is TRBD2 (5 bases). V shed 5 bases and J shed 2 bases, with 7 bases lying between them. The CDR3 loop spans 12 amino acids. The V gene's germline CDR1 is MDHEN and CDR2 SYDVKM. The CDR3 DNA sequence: TGTGCCAGCAGTGGCGGGCCCTACGAGCAGTACTTC. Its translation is CASSGGPYEQYF.

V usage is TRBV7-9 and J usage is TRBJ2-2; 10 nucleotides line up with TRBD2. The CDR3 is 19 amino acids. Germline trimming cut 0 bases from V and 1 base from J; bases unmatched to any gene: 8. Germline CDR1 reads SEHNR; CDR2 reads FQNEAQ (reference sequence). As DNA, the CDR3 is TGTGCCAGCAGCTTAGCGGGGCTAGCGGGAGCCCTGAACACCGGGGAGCTGTTTTTT. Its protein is CASSLAGLAGALNTGELFF.